These 2 T cell receptor beta chains came from one sample sequenced in a study of molecular identifiers for immune sequencing clone quantification. Each CDR3 protein is one row after TCRdb ran MiXCR on the PCR reads. This table holds around 82,000 distinct CDR3 sequences, around 20% found once. Source material: naive CD8+ T cells from blood, with Jurkat cell RNA spiked in. Subset here: FACS-sorted CD8+CD4-CCR7+CD45RA+ naive T cells. These receptor sequences come from a human donor in good health. Some libraries in this study had Jurkat cell RNA spiked in.

This clonotype was observed many times. The chain joins TRBV10-3 to TRBJ2-3; D gene ambiguous. Deletions cut 0 bases from V and 4 bases from J, with 2 bases between. Germline V gene lookup returns CDR1 ENHRY and CDR2 SYGVKD. The length of the CDR3 is 12 residues. The CDR3 sequence is CAISESSDTQYF. Here the CDR3 DNA reads TGTGCCATCAGTGAGTCGTCAGATACGCAGTATTTT.

This clonotype appeared a few times. Germline is not matched at one junction end, which may reflect a read error. The genes are TRBV5-4 and TRBJ1-5, with TRBD1 as a possible D gene (6 bases). The germline V gene encodes CDR1 SGHNT and CDR2 YYREEE (reference sequence). The CDR3 sequence is 13 residues long. Here the CDR3 DNA reads TGTGCCAGCGGCTTGGGGGCCGGTCAGCCCCAGCATTTT. Its protein product is CASGLGAGQPQHF.